This T cell receptor (beta chain) was recorded in a study of blood T cells in healthy people across ages. The second PCR ran about 6 to 11 cycles with a sample-barcoded 5' primer and J-beta primers. MiXCR was run by TCRdb on the 5' RACE reads, yielding one entry per CDR3 protein. The data show about 680,000 distinct CDR3 sequences, over 45% seen once. This clonotype was seen a handful of times. Its specificity is not known. V trimming: 6 bases; J trimming: 4 bases; junction bases outside the gene matches: 10. The CDR3 loop spans 15 amino acids. Findings and caveats of the study: The lack of PBMC sorting stopped any conclusive naive versus antigen-experienced comparison. In long-lived donors, naive CD4+ cell counts and diversity exceeded those of aged donors. Getting older went along with TCR beta diversity per million T cells dropping roughly linearly.

There were healthy Caucasian individuals from Russia, aged roughly 6 to 90, serving as donors. Sequencing used blood. The TCR was taken from an older woman in good health. The V and J genes are TRBV12-3 or TRBV12-4 and TRBJ2-5, with 8 nucleotides matching TRBD1. The CDR3 DNA reads TGTGCCAGCAGCCAATGGACAGGGTACGCAGAGACCCAGTACTTC. This gives the protein CASSQWTGYAETQYF.